The entry that follows covers one TCR beta chain sequence. Its antigen is not identified. This record belongs to a study of cytomegalovirus exposure and HLA in healthy donors. Study as a whole: Genetic ancestry analysis placed approximately 80% of the 398 donors that were genotyped in the Caucasian-associated cluster.

This CDR3 has 14 residues. The J segment lost 4 bases and the V segment lost 7 bases, leaving 7 bases of the junction unmatched. Per germline, CDR1 ENHRY and CDR2 SYGVKD. PCR employed 60 Vbeta and 13 Jbeta primers. Using immunoSEQ multiplex PCR, the repertoire was profiled, and TCRdb retains in-frame clones only, with some absent. This table holds over 75,000 clones, roughly four fifths found once. General observations from the study: Associated with cytomegalovirus, according to the listing, were 164 TCR beta chains. Researchers reported in a later analysis that a missense DCLRE1C variant was tied to TCR beta V- and J-gene trimming. Prediction of most subjects' HLA-A and HLA-B alleles by TCR beta sequences was reportedly accurate.

The clonotype originates from a man aged 25-40 years in good health and CMV-seropositive. The V gene is TRBV10-3, the J gene TRBJ2-3, with 8 bases that match TRBD2. The sample consisted of PBMCs. The CDR3: CAIKGSGSPDTQYF. The DNA for the CDR3 is TGTGCCATCAAGGGAAGCGGGAGCCCAGATACGCAGTATTTT.